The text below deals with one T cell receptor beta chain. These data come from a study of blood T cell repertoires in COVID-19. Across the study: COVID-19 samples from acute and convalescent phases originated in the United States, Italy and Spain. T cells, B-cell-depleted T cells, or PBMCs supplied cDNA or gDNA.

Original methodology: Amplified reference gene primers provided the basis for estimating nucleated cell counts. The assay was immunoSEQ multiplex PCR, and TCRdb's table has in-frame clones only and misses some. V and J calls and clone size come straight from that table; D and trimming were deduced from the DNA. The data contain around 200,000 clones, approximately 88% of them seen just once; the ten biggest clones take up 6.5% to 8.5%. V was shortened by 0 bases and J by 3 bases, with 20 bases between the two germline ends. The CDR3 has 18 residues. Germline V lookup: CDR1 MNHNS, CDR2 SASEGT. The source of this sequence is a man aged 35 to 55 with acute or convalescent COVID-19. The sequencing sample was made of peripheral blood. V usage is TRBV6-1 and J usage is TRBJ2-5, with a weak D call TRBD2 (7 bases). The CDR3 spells CASSEALFGGGGEETQYF. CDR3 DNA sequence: TGTGCCAGCAGTGAAGCGCTTTTTGGGGGAGGGGGTGAAGAGACCCAGTACTTC.